These 32 T cell receptor beta chains share one sample of origin, sequenced in a study of read filtering for tumor transcriptome and immune sequencing. Molecular barcoded adaptors covering alpha/delta and beta/gamma chains were used on 400 to 450 ng RNA. TCRdb ran MiXCR on the reads and lists one entry per CDR3 protein. The sample consists of around 41,000 distinct CDR3 sequences, 12% of them appearing once. The sample was a population of CD138-negative cells sorted from bone marrow. Source of these receptors: a donor aged 40 or older with multiple myeloma.

This clonotype came up many times. The chain links TRBV6-1 to TRBJ1-4, with a weak D call TRBD1 (6 bases). Germline assignment: CDR1 MNHNS and CDR2 SASEGT. This CDR3 has 17 amino acids. The V and J ends lost 4 bases and 6 bases respectively, with 21 bases between them. The CDR3 is CASSGPLGGGFHEKLFF. The CDR3 nucleotides are TGTGCCAGCAGTGGCCCCCTCGGCGGGGGCTTTCATGAAAAACTGTTTTTT.

This clonotype was seen many times. This chain joins TRBV3-1 and TRBJ2-7, with 7 bases that match TRBD1. Per the germline V gene, CDR1 is LGHDT and CDR2 is YNNKEL (reference sequence). This CDR3 contains 14 residues. V dropped 4 bases and J dropped 2; count of bases not matched to a gene: 5. CDR3 sequence: CASSPHQGAYEQYF. CDR3 nucleotide sequence: TGTGCCAGCAGCCCACATCAGGGGGCCTACGAGCAGTACTTC.

This chain joins TRBV11-2 and TRBJ2-3, with D perhaps matching TRBD2 (7 bases). Trimming pared 3 bases from V and 3 bases from J, leaving 13 bases between. Germline CDR1 is SGHAT and CDR2 is FQNNGV. The CDR3 sequence is 15 residues long. CDR3 DNA: TGTGCCAGCAGCTTGGGCGGGGGCCGAACAGATACGCAGTATTTT. Translation gives CASSLGGGRTDTQYF.

Many counts were recorded for this clonotype. The chain joins TRBV5-1 to TRBJ1-1, with TRBD1 as a possible D gene (6 bases). Germline V gene lookup returns CDR1 SGHRS and CDR2 YFSETQ. The germline V and J ends were trimmed by 4 bases and 1 base, with 8 bases remaining between them. This CDR3 has 13 residues. The CDR3 protein is CASSTGQNTEAFF. The CDR3, as DNA: TGCGCCAGCAGCACGGGACAGAACACTGAAGCTTTCTTT.

This clonotype was seen many times. This chain connects TRBV5-1 to TRBJ1-6; D not certain. From germline, CDR1 is SGHRS and CDR2 YFSETQ. The CDR3 contains 16 residues. With 1 base removed from V and 5 bases from J, the gap between germline ends came to 13 bases. The CDR3 sequence: CASSLTVRRDNSPLHF. The CDR3 DNA reads as TGCGCCAGCAGCTTGACAGTGCGAAGAGATAATTCACCCCTCCACTTT.

This clonotype appeared many times. The V gene is TRBV7-2, the J gene TRBJ2-5; D remains ambiguous. Germline loops: CDR1 SGHTA, CDR2 FQGNSA. There are 12 residues in the CDR3. Trimming left V 2 bases short and J 9 bases short, with 10 bases between. CDR3 protein: CASSLITGSQYF. CDR3 bases: TGTGCCAGCAGCTTAATAACTGGGTCCCAGTACTTC. Based on the CDR3 plus reference TRBV7-2 and TRBJ2-5, the full variable domain is GAGVSQSPSNKVTEKGKDVELRCDPISGHTALYWYRQSLGQGLEFLIYFQGNSAPDKSGLPSDRFSAERTGGSVSTLTIQRTQQEDSAVYLCASSLITGSQYFGPGTRLLVL.

This clonotype was seen only a few times. The V call is TRBV5-1, the J call TRBJ2-5; 8 bases fit TRBD1. The V segment lost 2 bases and the J segment 4 bases; nucleotides outside the gene matches: 4. The CDR3 is 14 amino acids. Germline loops: CDR1 SGHRS, CDR2 YFSETQ. The CDR3 DNA reads TGCGCCAGCAGCTTTGGGCAGGGGGCAGAGACCCAGTACTTC. Translation: CASSFGQGAETQYF.

This clonotype has at least ten counts. The chain combines TRBV6-1 with TRBJ2-5; tentatively, D is TRBD1 (5 bases). Trimming removed 4 bases from V and 5 bases from J, with 14 bases in between. The CDR3 consists of 14 residues. Per germline, CDR1 MNHNS and CDR2 SASEGT. The CDR3 DNA reads TGTGCCAGCAGTGGATCAAGGGGATTGGAGACCCAGTACTTC. Its protein is CASSGSRGLETQYF.

Notes on this clonotype: A much larger clonotype is one base distant, so this may be a read error. This sequence joins TRBV28 and TRBJ1-5, with D hard to call. The CDR3 runs to 13 residues. CDR1 and CDR2 (germline): MDHEN, SYDVKM. The V end lost 11 bases, the J end lost 7 bases, and 18 bases lay between the germline ends. CDR3 sequence: CAGNTGVSQPQHF. In DNA form, the CDR3 reads TGTGCCGGCAATACGGGAGTATCCCAGCCCCAGCATTTT.

Many counts were recorded for this clonotype. This sequence joins TRBV7-9 and TRBJ2-1; 10 bases align to TRBD2. The CDR3 spans 20 residues. CDR1 is SEHNR and CDR2 is FQNEAQ in the germline V gene (reference sequence). Trimming took 5 bases from V and 0 from J; bases not matched to a gene: 16. The CDR3 nucleotides read TGTGCCAGCAGCAACCCCAAGTTTACTAGCGGGGACCTCTCCTACAATGAGCAGTTCTTC. Its translation is CASSNPKFTSGDLSYNEQFF.

In regard to this clonotype: With a much larger clone just one base away, this may be a read error. The chain carries TRBV5-6 and TRBJ2-2; weak D call: TRBD2 (7 bases). This CDR3 contains 14 residues. Germline assignment: CDR1 SGHDT and CDR2 YYEEEE. CDR3 residues: CASSPGGPTGGLFF. CDR3 DNA sequence: TGTGCCAGCAGTCCGGGGGGCCCCACCGGGGGGCTGTTTTTT. Together with reference TRBV5-6 and TRBJ2-2, the CDR3 gives the full variable domain: DAGVTQSPTHLIKTRGQQVTLRCSPKSGHDTVSWYQQALGQGPQFIFQYYEEEERQRGNFPDRFSGHQFPNYSSELNVNALLLGDSALYLCASSPGGPTGGLFFGEGSRLTVL.

The chain combines TRBV7-8 with TRBJ2-5, with D possibly TRBD2 on 6 matching bases. Germline V gene data show CDR1 as SGHVS and CDR2 as FQNEAQ. V lost 5 bases and J lost 5, with 21 bases in between. CDR3 length: 16 residues. The CDR3 sequence: CASSHYIAGIGETQYF. The CDR3 DNA reads TGTGCCAGCAGCCATTACATTGCGGGGATAGGGGAGACCCAGTACTTC.

This clonotype came up many times. This sequence joins TRBV29-1 and TRBJ2-3, with D perhaps assigned TRBD1 or TRBD2 (5 bases each). CDR1 SQVTM and CDR2 ANQGSEA come from the germline V gene. V lost 7 bases and J 5 bases, leaving 19 bases between the germline ends. The CDR3 totals 14 residues. DNA for the CDR3: TGCAGCGCCCTCCGGGCGGTGGGACGAGATACGCAGTATTTT. This translates into CSALRAVGRDTQYF.

The chain combines TRBV7-3 with TRBJ2-1; TRBD1 matches 11 bases. The CDR3 runs 18 residues. V trimming: 2 bases; J trimming: 8 bases; junction bases outside the gene matches: 14. The germline V gene has CDR1 SGHTA and CDR2 FQGTGA. CDR3 in amino acids: CASSLLAGQGGFFYEQFF. The CDR3 bases are TGTGCCAGCAGCTTATTAGCGGGACAGGGGGGTTTTTTCTATGAGCAGTTCTTC.

This clonotype was found many times. The chain combines TRBV20-1 with TRBJ1-1, with D unclear. The CDR3 spans 14 residues. The germline gives CDR1 DFQATT, CDR2 SNEGSKA (reference sequence). V was pared by 6 bases and J by 0 bases, with 14 bases between. CDR3 sequence reads: CSAPRVTVNTEAFF. The CDR3 region has the DNA TGCAGTGCCCCCCGGGTTACCGTGAACACTGAAGCTTTCTTT.

Concerning this clonotype: An end of the junction differs from the germline gene, which may be a read error. The chain is built from TRBV7-9 and TRBJ2-5, with D tentatively TRBD2 (5 bases). CDR1 and CDR2 (germline): SEHNR, FQNEAQ (reference sequence). The CDR3 runs 15 residues. DNA of the CDR3: TGTGCCAGAGCACCTACAGCGGAGTACCAAGAGGCCCAGTACTTC. Amino acids: CARAPTAEYQEAQYF.

This clonotype was found many times. The chain uses TRBV12-2 and TRBJ1-1. TRBV12-2 is described as a pseudogene. This CDR3 is built from 13 residues. CDR3 sequence reads: CAFEEGPDTEAFF. DNA of the CDR3: TGTGCGTTTGAGGAAGGGCCAGACACTGAAGCTTTCTTT.

Points on this clonotype: A much larger clone lies one base from this, so it may be a read error. The chain uses TRBV20-1 and TRBJ1-1, with TRBD1 as a possible D gene (5 bases). The length of the CDR3 is 12 residues. Deletions cut 4 bases from V and 9 bases from J, with 15 bases between. Germline V gene sequence: CDR1 DFQATT, CDR2 SNEGSKA (reference sequence). Here the CDR3 DNA reads TGCAGTGCTATAAATACGGGGGGTAAAGCTTTCTTT. Translating it yields CSAINTGGKAFF.

With respect to this clonotype: Being one base from a much bigger clone, this may be a read error. The chain couples TRBV11-2 to TRBJ1-5, with D unresolved. There are 13 residues in the CDR3. Germline CDR1 is SGHAT and CDR2 is FQNNGV. The CDR3 sequence is CASSVDGDQPQHF. CDR3 nucleotide sequence: TGTGCCAGCAGCGTAGATGGGGATCAGCCCCAGCATTTT. The full variable domain, its missing parts supplied by reference TRBV11-2 and TRBJ1-5, is EAGVAQSPRYKIIEKRQSVAFWCNPISGHATLYWYQQILGQGPKLLIQFQNNGVVDDSQLPKDRFSAERLKGVDSTLKIQPAKLEDSAVYLCASSVDGDQPQHFGDGTRLSIL.

Regarding this clonotype: This sequence may be a read error, since a much larger clone differs from it by one base. The rearrangement joins TRBV2 to TRBJ1-1; TRBD1 matches 7 bases. The CDR3 loop spans 17 amino acids. The V gene end was trimmed by 7 bases and the J gene end by 4 bases; junction bases not matched to a gene: 18. Germline V gene lookup returns CDR1 SNHLY and CDR2 FYNNEI. CDR3 coding DNA: TGTGCCAGCACCCGGCCGGGACAGAGGGCGTGGGGCACTGAAGCTTTCTTT. Residues: CASTRPGQRAWGTEAFF.

This clonotype was detected once. This is likely an artifact of a read error, given a far larger clone one base away. V gene TRBV11-3 combines with J gene TRBJ2-3; 9 bases are a match to TRBD2. Germline V CDR1 and CDR2: SGHNT, YENEEA. This CDR3 spans 16 amino acids. CDR3 protein: CASSSISGGVTDTLYF. CDR3 in DNA: TGTGCCAGCAGCTCCATTAGCGGGGGAGTCACAGATACGCTGTATTTT.

This clonotype was seen ten or more times. The chain couples TRBV6-5 to TRBJ2-7; no firm D call. The CDR3 is 13 amino acids. Trimming left V 4 bases short and J 1 base short, with 8 bases between. Germline V gene sequence: CDR1 MNHEY, CDR2 SVGAGI. CDR3 bases: TGTGCCAGCAGTTCTACGATTTCCTACGAGCAGTACTTC. Amino acid sequence: CASSSTISYEQYF.

This clonotype has just a few counts. The chain couples TRBV28 to TRBJ2-2, with TRBD1 matching 7 bases. The V and J ends lost 8 bases and 5 bases, in that order; junction bases with no gene match: 8. Germline lookup yields CDR1 MDHEN and CDR2 SYDVKM. The CDR3 extends over 14 amino acids. The CDR3 loop is CASGRDRETGELFF. The CDR3 region has the DNA TGTGCCAGCGGCCGGGACAGAGAGACCGGGGAGCTGTTTTTT.

This clonotype was seen more than once but under ten times. The chain employs TRBV7-6 and TRBJ1-5; TRBD1 is a possible D gene (6 bases). The germline CDR1 and CDR2 sequences are SGHVS and FNYEAQ. The CDR3 length is 22 residues. V dropped 2 bases and J dropped 1 base, with 30 bases sitting between them. CDR3 in amino acids: CASSLRNGRFNRVEMSNQPQHF. The CDR3 DNA follows: TGTGCCAGCAGCTTAAGAAACGGGAGGTTTAACAGGGTTGAAATGAGCAATCAGCCCCAGCATTTT.

Ten or more counts support this clonotype. V gene TRBV5-1 combines with J gene TRBJ2-5; the D is unclear. Germline lookup yields CDR1 SGHRS and CDR2 YFSETQ. The CDR3 length is 12 residues. V lost 3 bases, J lost 5 bases, and 8 bases lay in between. The CDR3 protein is CASSSKGETQYF. The CDR3, as DNA: TGCGCCAGCAGCTCGAAGGGTGAGACCCAGTACTTC. Using reference TRBV5-1 and TRBJ2-5 for the parts outside the CDR3, the full variable domain is KAGVTQTPRYLIKTRGQQVTLSCSPISGHRSVSWYQQTPGQGLQFLFEYFSETQRNKGNFPGRFSGRQFSNSRSEMNVSTLELGDSALYLCASSSKGETQYFGPGTRLLVL.

There are many counts of this clonotype. V and J are TRBV2 and TRBJ1-1; D is perhaps TRBD1 (5 bases). This CDR3 contains 11 residues. V was clipped by 3 bases and J by 7 bases, with 6 bases between them. CDR1 and CDR2 (germline): SNHLY, FYNNEI. The CDR3 DNA reads as TGTGCCAGCAGTGACGGGGGTGAAGCTTTCTTT. Its translation is CASSDGGEAFF.

This clonotype was counted only a few times. A read error is likely here: a far larger clone is one base away. No conserved phenylalanine or tryptophan is present at the end of the CDR3, so a read error is the likely explanation. This chain connects TRBV6-5 to TRBJ2-1, with a tentative D call TRBD2 (5 bases). Trimming stripped 5 bases from V and 0 bases from J, with 14 bases between. Germline-derived CDR1 and CDR2 are MNHEY and SVGAGI. The CDR3 extends over 16 amino acids. This CDR3 is CASSPPGDSSYNEQFL. CDR3 nucleotides: TGTGCCAGCAGTCCCCCCGGGGATAGCTCCTACAATGAGCAGTTCCTC.

This clonotype was seen more than once but under ten times. This chain joins TRBV9 and TRBJ1-2; D remains unclear. The CDR3 contains 13 residues. Per germline, CDR1 SGDLS and CDR2 YYNGEE. Trimming stripped 0 bases from V and 7 bases from J, with 10 bases between. The CDR3 sequence: CASSVEGAGGYTF. As DNA, the CDR3 is TGTGCCAGCAGCGTAGAGGGCGCGGGTGGCTACACCTTC.

On this clonotype: A much larger clone sits a single nucleotide away, making a read error possible. This sequence joins TRBV7-9 and TRBJ1-1, with unresolved D. CDR1 SEHNR and CDR2 FQNEAQ come from the germline V gene (reference sequence). This CDR3 has 13 amino acids. CDR3 in amino acids: CASSLGVRTEVFF. DNA for the CDR3: TGTGCCAGCAGCTTAGGTGTGCGAACTGAAGTTTTCTTT.

Notes on this clonotype: A much bigger clone sits one base away, suggesting this may be a read error. The J gene is TRBJ2-5, the V gene TRBV6-2 or TRBV6-3; 8 bases align to TRBD1. Germline CDR1 reads MNHEY; CDR2 reads SVGEGT. The CDR3 is 14 residues long. In DNA form, the CDR3 reads TGTGCCGGCAGGGAGCCGGGACAGGAAGAGACCCAGTACTTC. This gives the protein CAGREPGQEETQYF.

This clonotype was counted many times. This chain joins TRBV7-9 and TRBJ2-3; D perhaps matches TRBD2 (6 bases). This CDR3 comprises 15 residues. Germline CDR1 SEHNR, CDR2 FQNEAQ (reference sequence). Trimming took off 6 bases at V and 2 bases at J, with 15 bases between the two ends. This CDR3 is CASRNHGGATDTQYF. The CDR3 nucleotides read TGTGCCAGCAGAAACCACGGGGGAGCCACAGATACGCAGTATTTT.

This clonotype was seen many times. The J gene is TRBJ1-1, the V gene TRBV29-1, with 9 bases that match TRBD1. This CDR3 contains 14 residues. The trim removed 6 bases at V and 5 bases at J, leaving 10 bases unmatched. CDR1 is SQVTM, CDR2 ANQGSEA, per germline. CDR3 amino acids: CSVHTGTGRTEAFF. CDR3 coding DNA: TGCAGCGTCCACACCGGGACAGGGAGGACTGAAGCTTTCTTT.